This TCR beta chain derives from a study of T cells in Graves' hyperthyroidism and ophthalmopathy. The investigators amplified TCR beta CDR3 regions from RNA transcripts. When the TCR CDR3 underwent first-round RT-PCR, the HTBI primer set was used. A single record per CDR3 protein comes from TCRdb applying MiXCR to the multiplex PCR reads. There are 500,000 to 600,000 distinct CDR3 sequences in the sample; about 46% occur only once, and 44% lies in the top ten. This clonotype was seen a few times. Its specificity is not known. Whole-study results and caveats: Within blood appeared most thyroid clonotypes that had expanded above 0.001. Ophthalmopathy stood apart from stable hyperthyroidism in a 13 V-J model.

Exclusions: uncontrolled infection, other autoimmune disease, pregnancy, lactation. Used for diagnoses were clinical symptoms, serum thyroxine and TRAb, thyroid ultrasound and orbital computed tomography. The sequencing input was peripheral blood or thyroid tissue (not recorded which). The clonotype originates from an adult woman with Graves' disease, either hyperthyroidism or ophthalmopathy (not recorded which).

CDR3 amino acids: CATSAVTSGYTDTQYF. CDR3 sequence (DNA): TGTGCCACCAGTGCCGTGACTAGCGGTTACACAGATACGCAGTATTTT. This chain connects TRBV24-1 to TRBJ2-3; 9 bases align to TRBD2. V lost 5 bases, J lost 2 bases, and 7 bases stayed unmatched. The CDR3 is 16 residues long. CDR1 and CDR2 (germline): KGHDR, SFDVKD.